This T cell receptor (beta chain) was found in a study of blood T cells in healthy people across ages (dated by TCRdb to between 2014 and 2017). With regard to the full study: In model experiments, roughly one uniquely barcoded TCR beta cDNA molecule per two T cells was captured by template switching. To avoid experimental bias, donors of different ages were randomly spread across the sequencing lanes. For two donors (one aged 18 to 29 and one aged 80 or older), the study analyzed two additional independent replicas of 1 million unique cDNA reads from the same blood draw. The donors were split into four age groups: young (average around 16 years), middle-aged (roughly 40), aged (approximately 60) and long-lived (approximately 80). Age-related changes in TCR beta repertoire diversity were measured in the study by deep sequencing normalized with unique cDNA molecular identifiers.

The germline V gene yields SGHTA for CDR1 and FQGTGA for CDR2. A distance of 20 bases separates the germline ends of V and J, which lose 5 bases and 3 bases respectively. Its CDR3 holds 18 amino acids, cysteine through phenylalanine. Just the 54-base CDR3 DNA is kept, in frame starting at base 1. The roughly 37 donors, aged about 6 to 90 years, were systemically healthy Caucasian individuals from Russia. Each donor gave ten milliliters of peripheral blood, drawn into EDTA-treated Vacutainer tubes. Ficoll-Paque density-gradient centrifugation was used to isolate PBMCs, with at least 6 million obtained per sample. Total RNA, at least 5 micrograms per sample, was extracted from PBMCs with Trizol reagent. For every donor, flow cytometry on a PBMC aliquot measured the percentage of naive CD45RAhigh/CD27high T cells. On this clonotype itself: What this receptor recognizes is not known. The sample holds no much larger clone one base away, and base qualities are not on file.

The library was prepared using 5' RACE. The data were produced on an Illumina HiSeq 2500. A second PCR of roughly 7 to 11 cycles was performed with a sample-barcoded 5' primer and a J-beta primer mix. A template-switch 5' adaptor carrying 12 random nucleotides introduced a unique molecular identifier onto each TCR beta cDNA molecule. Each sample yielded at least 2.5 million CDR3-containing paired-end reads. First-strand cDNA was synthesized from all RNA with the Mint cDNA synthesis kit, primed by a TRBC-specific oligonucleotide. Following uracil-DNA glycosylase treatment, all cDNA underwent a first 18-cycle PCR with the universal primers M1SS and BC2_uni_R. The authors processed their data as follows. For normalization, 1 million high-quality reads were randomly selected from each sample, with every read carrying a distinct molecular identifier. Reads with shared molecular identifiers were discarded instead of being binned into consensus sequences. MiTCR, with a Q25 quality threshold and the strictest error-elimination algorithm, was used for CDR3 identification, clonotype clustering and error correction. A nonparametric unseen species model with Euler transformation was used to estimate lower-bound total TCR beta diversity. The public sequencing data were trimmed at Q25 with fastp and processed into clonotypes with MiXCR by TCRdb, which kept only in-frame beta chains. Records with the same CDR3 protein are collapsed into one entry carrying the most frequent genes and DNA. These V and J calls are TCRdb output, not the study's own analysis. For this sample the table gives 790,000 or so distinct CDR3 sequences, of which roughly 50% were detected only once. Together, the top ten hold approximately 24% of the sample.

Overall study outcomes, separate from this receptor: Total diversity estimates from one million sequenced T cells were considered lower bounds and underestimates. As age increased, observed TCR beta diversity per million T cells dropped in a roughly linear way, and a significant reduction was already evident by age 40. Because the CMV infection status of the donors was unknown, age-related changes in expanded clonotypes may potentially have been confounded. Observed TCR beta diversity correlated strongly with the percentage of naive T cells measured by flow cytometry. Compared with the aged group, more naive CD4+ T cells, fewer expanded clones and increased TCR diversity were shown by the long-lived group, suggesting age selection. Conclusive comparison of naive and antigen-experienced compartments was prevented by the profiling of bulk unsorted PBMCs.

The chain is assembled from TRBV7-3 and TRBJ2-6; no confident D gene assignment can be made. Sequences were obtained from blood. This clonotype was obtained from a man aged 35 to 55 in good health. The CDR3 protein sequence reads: CASSDTSIIPLGANVLTF. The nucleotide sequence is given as TGTGCCAGCAGCGACACCTCGATAATCCCGCTTGGGGCCAACGTCCTGACTTTC. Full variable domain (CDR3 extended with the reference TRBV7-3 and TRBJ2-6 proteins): GAGVSQTPSNKVTEKGKYVELRCDPISGHTALYWYRQSLGQGPEFLIYFQGTGAADDSGLPNDRFFAVRPEGSVSTLKIQRTERGDSAVYLCASSDTSIIPLGANVLTFGAGSRLTVL.